The clone carrying this TCR beta chain was detected a few times. Per the original methods: The assay estimated nucleated cells by amplifying reference gene primers. Sequenced by immunoSEQ multiplex PCR; TCRdb stores in-frame clones only, minus some. V and J calls and clone size are copied from that table; D and trimming were computed from the DNA. The sample contains around 320,000 clones, roughly 86% of which appear only once. Recruited during active infection, patients (from Seattle) were subsequently followed longitudinally. This sample is drawn from a study of blood T cell repertoires in COVID-19. Study information: PBMCs, B-cell-depleted T cells, or T cells provided the cDNA or gDNA that made up the material.

Sequenced material: peripheral blood. The source is a woman aged 25 to 45 with COVID-19, enrolled during active disease.

The CDR3 reads CASSGGQGVFGYTF. Written as DNA, the CDR3 is TGTGCCAGCAGTGGGGGACAGGGGGTTTTCGGCTACACCTTC. This sequence joins TRBV27 and TRBJ1-2; the match to TRBD1 covers 11 bases. V lost 5 bases to trimming and J lost 8 bases; unmatched junction nucleotides: 7. The germline V gene has CDR1 MNHEY and CDR2 SMNVEV (reference sequence). The CDR3 runs 14 residues.